Included here is one T cell receptor (beta chain) sequence, with context. This clonotype has at least ten counts. Its specific antigen is unknown. No quality values exist for individual bases; no much larger clone is one base distant. The data originate from a study of regulatory T cells in long-lasting Graves disease listed by TCRdb under 2021. Context from the whole study: Persistent Graves' disease meant more than 5 years of antithyroid drug treatment with TSH receptor autoantibodies that stayed positive. A total of roughly 35 samples underwent TCR sequencing: around 13 from persistent and approximately 20 from newly diagnosed Graves' disease patients. Persistent Graves' disease patients were compared with newly diagnosed Graves' disease patients by peripheral blood TCR sequencing and RNA sequencing. On average, persistent Graves' disease patients in the clinical cohort had been on antithyroid drugs for about 10.3 years. The study took place in China and was registered as a clinical trial.

Beyond this particular receptor, the publication reports: Preferential use of TRBV28, TRBJ1-2 and TRBJ2-5 was observed in persistent disease, whereas TRBV20-1 and TRBJ2-1 were favored in newly diagnosed disease. The authors noted that the small sample size was a limitation that may lower accuracy. Only peripheral blood was studied, because thyroid tissue, the primary lesion, was inaccessible. Compared with newly diagnosed patients, persistent Graves' disease patients had lower TCR Shannon entropy and fewer highly expanded clones, which suggests clonal expansion. Sequencing and analysis were limited to the TCR beta chain. A larger number of public clonotypes was shared among persistent patients (approximately 3,000) than among newly diagnosed patients (roughly 930).

The germline V gene encodes CDR1 MDHEN and CDR2 SYDVKM. The CDR3, from cysteine to phenylalanine, totals 15 residues. The kept DNA is CDR3 alone, 45 bases in frame from the first base. The germline V and J ends show losses of 6 bases and 0 bases respectively, and no gene match explains 5 bases of the junction. Receptor amplification or capture employed multiplex PCR. TCRdb lists the instrument as Illumina HiSeq 4000. iRepertoire HTBI primers and Arm-PCR amplification of CDR3 regions were used to construct TCR beta libraries. Before sequencing, the PCR products went through gel purification. The original methods were these. Gene usage analysis of CDR3 amino acid clonotypes used the 55 to 80 TRBV and around 13 TRBJ segments found across samples. Filtered high-quality paired reads were merged into contigs using COPE and FqMerger. Contigs were aligned with BLAST to IMGT TRBV, TRBD and TRBJ reference genes, and CDR3 was defined per IMGT. Highly expanded clones were defined as clonotypes with a frequency above 0.1%. Shannon entropy served as the measure of repertoire diversity, while the Gini coefficient captured V-J evenness. Public clonotypes were defined as clonotypes shared by more than one individual. TCRdb itself trimmed the public reads at Q25 with fastp, ran MiXCR and retained productive beta chains. Under each unique CDR3 protein, matching rows form one entry showing the most common genes and DNA. Here the V and J calls rest on TCRdb's processing, not on the authors' analysis. This sample holds around 460,000 distinct CDR3 sequences; roughly 23% were observed only once. The top ten constitute 13% of the sample.

Taken with the paper, the label for time point translates to: persistent/refractory GD, antithyroid drugs over 5 years with positive TRAb. RNA was extracted from PBMCs in TRIzol for both TCR sequencing and RNA sequencing. The diagnosis of Graves' disease was made according to American Thyroid Association guidelines. Patients for the study were recruited at an endocrinology department in Xi'an, China. Each patient gave approximately 10 milliliters of peripheral blood, collected in an EDTA anticoagulant tube. Ficoll Paque Plus density gradient separation was used to isolate PBMCs, and no further T cell sorting was performed. An Agilent 2100 Bioanalyzer and agarose gel were used to check RNA quality, while a NanoDrop 2000 measured RNA concentration.

Sequencing used peripheral blood mononuclear cells (PBMCs), obtained when the disease was refractory, from a patient treated with antithyroid drugs. This TCR was recovered from a female donor with Graves disease. The chain employs TRBV28 and TRBJ1-5, and TRBD1 matches 7 of the central bases. The nucleotide sequence is TGTGCCAGCAGCCTCGGGACAGTTAGCAATCAGCCCCAGCATTTT. Its protein is CASSLGTVSNQPQHF.